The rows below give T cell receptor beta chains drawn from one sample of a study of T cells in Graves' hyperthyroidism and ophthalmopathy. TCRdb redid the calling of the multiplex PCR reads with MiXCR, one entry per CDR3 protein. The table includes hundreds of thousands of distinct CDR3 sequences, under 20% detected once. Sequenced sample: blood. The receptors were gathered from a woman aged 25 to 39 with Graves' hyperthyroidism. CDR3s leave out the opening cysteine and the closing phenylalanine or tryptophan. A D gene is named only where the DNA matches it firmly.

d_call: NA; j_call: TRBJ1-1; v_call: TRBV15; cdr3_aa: ATSRGRGGKVTEAF
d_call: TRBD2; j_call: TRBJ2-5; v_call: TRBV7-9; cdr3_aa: ASTLIAGDGETQY
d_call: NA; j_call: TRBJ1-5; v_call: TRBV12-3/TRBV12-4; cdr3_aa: ASSRDRSYGGPQH
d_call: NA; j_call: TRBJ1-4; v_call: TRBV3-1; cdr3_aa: ASSLSMEEKLF
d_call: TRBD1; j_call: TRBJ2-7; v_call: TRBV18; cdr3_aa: ASSPTGVLSEQY
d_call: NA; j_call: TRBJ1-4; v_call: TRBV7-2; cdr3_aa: ASSLQGWGEKLF
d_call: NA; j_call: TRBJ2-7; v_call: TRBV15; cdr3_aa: ATSTAGRYEQY
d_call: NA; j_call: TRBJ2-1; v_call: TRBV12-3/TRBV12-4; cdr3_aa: ASSASGTKYNEQF
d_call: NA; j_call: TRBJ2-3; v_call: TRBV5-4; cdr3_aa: ASQRSWGADTQY
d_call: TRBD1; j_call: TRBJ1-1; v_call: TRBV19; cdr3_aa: ASTPGGGLNTEAF
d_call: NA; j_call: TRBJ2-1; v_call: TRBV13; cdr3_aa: ASSPPATGNPYNEQF
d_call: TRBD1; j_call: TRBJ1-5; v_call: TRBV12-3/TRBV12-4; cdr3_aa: ASSLDRADQPQH
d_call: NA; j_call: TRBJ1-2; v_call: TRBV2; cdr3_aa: ASRVDYGYT
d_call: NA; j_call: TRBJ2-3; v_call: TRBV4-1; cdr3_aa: ASSQANMGFTDTQY
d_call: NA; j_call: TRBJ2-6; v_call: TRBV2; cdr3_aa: ARLKNSGANVLT
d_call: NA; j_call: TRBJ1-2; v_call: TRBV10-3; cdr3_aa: AISDLSGPFQGYT
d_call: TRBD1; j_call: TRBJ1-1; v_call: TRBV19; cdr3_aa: ASSTQGMGTEAF
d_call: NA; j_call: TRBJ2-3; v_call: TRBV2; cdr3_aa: AGSVEATDTQY